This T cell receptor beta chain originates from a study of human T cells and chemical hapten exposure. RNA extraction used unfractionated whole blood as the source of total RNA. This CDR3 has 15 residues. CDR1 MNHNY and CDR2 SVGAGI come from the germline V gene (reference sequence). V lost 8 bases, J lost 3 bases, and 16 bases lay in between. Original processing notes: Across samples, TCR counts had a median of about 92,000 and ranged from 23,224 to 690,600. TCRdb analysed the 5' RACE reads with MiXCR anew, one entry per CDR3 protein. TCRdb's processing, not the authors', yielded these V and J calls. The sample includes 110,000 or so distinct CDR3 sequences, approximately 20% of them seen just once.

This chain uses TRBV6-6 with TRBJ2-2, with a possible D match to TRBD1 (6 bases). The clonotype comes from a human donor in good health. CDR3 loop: CASGGQTTYTGELFF. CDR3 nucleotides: TGTGCCAGCGGTGGACAGACAACCTACACCGGGGAGCTGTTTTTT.